Detailed here is one TCR beta chain. Its cognate antigen is unknown. The V segment lost 4 bases and the J segment 3 bases; nucleotides outside the gene matches: 2. Germline lookup yields CDR1 SGHDN and CDR2 FVKESK. This CDR3 spans 14 amino acids. One entry per CDR3 protein, called by TCRdb with MiXCR from the 5' RACE reads. This table has around 530,000 distinct CDR3 sequences, about a sixth appearing once. These data belong to a study of T cells after yellow fever vaccination. General observations from the study: A weaker secondary response peaked on day 5, the primary on day 15.

The origin of this receptor is a man aged 18 to 30 who received the YFV17D yellow fever vaccine. The sample here was PBMCs, taken about 5 days after the first yellow fever vaccination. The chain recombines TRBV14 with TRBJ1-3, with TRBD1 matching over 8 bases. CDR3 residues: CASSRTGIGNTIYF. CDR3 sequence (DNA): TGTGCCAGCAGCCGGACAGGGATTGGAAACACCATATATTTT.